The TCR beta chain described here comes from a study of early T cells in non-severe SARS-CoV-2 infection. The CDR3 loop spans 15 amino acids. Germline values: CDR1 SGHRS, CDR2 YFSETQ. V shed 4 bases and J 4 bases; nucleotides not matched to a gene: 9. One entry per CDR3 protein results from TCRdb running MiXCR on the 5' RACE reads. This sample carries 32,000 or so distinct CDR3 sequences, around 5.7% of them seen once, and the ten largest clones take approximately 5%. This clonotype was seen at least ten times. J is TRBJ1-1 and V is TRBV5-1; TRBD1 matches at 8 bases. The receptor was isolated from an adult who was a healthcare worker with PCR-confirmed SARS-CoV-2 infection or an uninfected control (not recorded which). Material: whole blood. The CDR3 sequence is CASSTDRVSVTEAFF. Written as DNA, the CDR3 is TGCGCCAGCAGCACGGACAGGGTTTCTGTCACTGAAGCTTTCTTT.